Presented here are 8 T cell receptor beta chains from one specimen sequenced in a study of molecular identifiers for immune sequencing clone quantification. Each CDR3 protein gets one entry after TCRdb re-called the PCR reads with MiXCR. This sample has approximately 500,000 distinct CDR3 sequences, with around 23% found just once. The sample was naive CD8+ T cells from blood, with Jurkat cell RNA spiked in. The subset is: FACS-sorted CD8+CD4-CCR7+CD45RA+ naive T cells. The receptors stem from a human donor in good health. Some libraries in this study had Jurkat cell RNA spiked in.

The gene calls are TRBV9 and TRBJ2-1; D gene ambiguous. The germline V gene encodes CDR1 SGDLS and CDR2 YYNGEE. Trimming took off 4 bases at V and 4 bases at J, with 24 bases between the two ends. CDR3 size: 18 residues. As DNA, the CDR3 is TGTGCCAGCAGCCTCACCCCGACAAAACGGGCGTCTTACAATGAGCAGTTCTTC. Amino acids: CASSLTPTKRASYNEQFF. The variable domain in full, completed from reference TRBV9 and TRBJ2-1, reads DSGVTQTPKHLITATGQRVTLRCSPRSGDLSVYWYQQSLDQGLQFLIQYYNGEERAKGNILERFSAQQFPDLHSELNLSSLELGDSALYFCASSLTPTKRASYNEQFFGPGTRLTVL.

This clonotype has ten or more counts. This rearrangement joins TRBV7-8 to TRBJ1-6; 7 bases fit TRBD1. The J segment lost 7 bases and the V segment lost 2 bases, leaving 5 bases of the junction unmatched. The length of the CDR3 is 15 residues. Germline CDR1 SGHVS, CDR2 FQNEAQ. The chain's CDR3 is CASSLTGDRNSPLHF. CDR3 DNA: TGTGCCAGCAGCTTAACAGGGGATCGAAATTCACCCCTCCACTTT. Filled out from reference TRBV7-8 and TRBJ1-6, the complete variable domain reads GAGVSQSPRYKVAKRGQDVALRCDPISGHVSLFWYQQALGQGPEFLTYFQNEAQLDKSGLPSDRFFAERPEGSVSTLKIQRTQQEDSAVYLCASSLTGDRNSPLHFGNGTRLTVT.

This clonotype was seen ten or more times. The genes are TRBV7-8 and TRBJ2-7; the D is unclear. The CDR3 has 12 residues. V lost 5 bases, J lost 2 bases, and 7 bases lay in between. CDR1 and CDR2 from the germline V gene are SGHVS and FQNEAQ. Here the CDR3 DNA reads TGTGCCAGCAGCCCGCCGACCTACGAGCAGTACTTC. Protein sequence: CASSPPTYEQYF.

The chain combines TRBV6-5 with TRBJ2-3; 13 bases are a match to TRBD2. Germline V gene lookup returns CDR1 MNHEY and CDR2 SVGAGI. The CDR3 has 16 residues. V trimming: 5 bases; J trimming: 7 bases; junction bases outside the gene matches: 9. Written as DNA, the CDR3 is TGTGCCAGCAGTGGGGGACTAGCGGGAAAGGGGCATACGCAGTATTTT. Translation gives CASSGGLAGKGHTQYF.

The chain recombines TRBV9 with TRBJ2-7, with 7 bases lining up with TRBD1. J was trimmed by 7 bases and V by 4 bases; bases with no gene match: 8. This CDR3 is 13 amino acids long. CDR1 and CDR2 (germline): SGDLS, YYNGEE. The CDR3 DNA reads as TGTGCCAGCAGCTCGCAGGGGGTCGAGGAGCAGTACTTC. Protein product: CASSSQGVEEQYF. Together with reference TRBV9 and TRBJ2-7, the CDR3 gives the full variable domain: DSGVTQTPKHLITATGQRVTLRCSPRSGDLSVYWYQQSLDQGLQFLIQYYNGEERAKGNILERFSAQQFPDLHSELNLSSLELGDSALYFCASSSQGVEEQYFGPGTRLTVT.

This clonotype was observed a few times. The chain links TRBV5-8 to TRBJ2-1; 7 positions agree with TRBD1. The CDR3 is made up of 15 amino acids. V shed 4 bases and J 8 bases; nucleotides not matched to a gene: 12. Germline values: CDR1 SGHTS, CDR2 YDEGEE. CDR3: CASSHGTVSFHEQFF. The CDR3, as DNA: TGTGCCAGCAGCCACGGGACAGTATCATTCCATGAGCAGTTCTTC.

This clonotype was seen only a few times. The CDR3 region has the DNA TGTGCCTGGGTCGGGAGTAGCGGGGGGGACACCGGGGAGCTGTTTTTT. It is translated as CAWVGSSGGDTGELFF. This chain uses TRBV30 with TRBJ2-2; 11 bases agree with TRBD2. The CDR3 extends over 16 amino acids. With V trimmed by 5 bases and J by 3 bases, 8 bases remained unmatched. Per germline, CDR1 GTSNPN and CDR2 SVGIG (reference sequence).

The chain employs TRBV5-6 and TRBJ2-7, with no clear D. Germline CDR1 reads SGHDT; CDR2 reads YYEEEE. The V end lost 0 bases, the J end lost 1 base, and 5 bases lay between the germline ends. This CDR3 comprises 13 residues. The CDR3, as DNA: TGTGCCAGCAGCTTGGTCAGGTCCTACGAGCAGTACTTC. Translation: CASSLVRSYEQYF.